This entry describes one TCR beta chain. The antigen is not known. This record belongs to a study of regulatory T cells. Findings of the study overall: CD3G-deficient patients' regulatory T cells showed reduced Shannon diversity versus autologous conventional CD4+ and control regulatory cells.

The PCR used 52 TRBV and 13 TRBJ primers. Measured with immunoSEQ multiplex PCR; TCRdb has only the in-frame clones, and not every one. The data show some 6,100 clones, with around 87% seen just once and less than 2% held by the top ten. The sample comprised CD4+ Tregs sorted from blood. This TCR was recovered from a person aged 18-29 years with CD3G deficiency.

CDR3 amino acids: CASSSLSTGGEQYF. The CDR3, as DNA: TGTGCCAGCAGTTCCCTCTCGACAGGGGGCGAGCAGTACTTC. The V gene is TRBV6-6, the J gene TRBJ2-7; the match to TRBD1 covers 9 bases. The CDR3 spans 14 residues. V was clipped by 4 bases and J by 6 bases; unmatched bases: 7. Germline V gene sequence: CDR1 MNHNY, CDR2 SVGAGI (reference sequence).